Below are 12 T cell receptor beta chains sequenced from a single sample in a study of OX40 agonist ivuxolimab in advanced cancers. Method: immunoSEQ multiplex PCR; TCRdb's copy keeps in-frame clones and lacks some. The table includes approximately 67,000 clones, 80% to 95% detected once. The input for sequencing was CD4+ or CD8+ T cells sorted from blood, taken in a trial of the OX40 agonist ivuxolimab. The receptor source for this set is an adult with an advanced solid tumor such as melanoma, head and neck, liver or kidney cancer.

V and J are TRBV28 and TRBJ1-5; 8 positions agree with TRBD1. J lost 4 bases, V lost 6 bases, and 11 bases had no gene match. The CDR3 loop spans 16 amino acids. Looked up from germline, CDR1 is MDHEN and CDR2 is SYDVKM. CDR3 amino acids: CASRSTGEWRNQPQHF. CDR3 nucleotide sequence: TGTGCCAGCAGGTCGACAGGGGAGTGGCGGAATCAGCCCCAGCATTTT.

In this sample, this clone turned up a few times. This sequence joins TRBV2 and TRBJ1-1; D is unresolved. Germline assignment: CDR1 SNHLY and CDR2 FYNNEI. This CDR3 region has 12 residues. Trimming stripped 8 bases from V and 0 bases from J, with 7 bases between. The CDR3: CASEEMNTEAFF. Written as DNA, the CDR3 is TGTGCCAGCGAAGAGATGAACACTGAAGCTTTCTTT.

The sample holds one count of this clone. The CDR3, as DNA: TGTGCCAGCAGCATGCGGGGGGCCTACGAGCAGTACTTC. Residues: CASSMRGAYEQYF. This rearrangement joins TRBV5-6 to TRBJ2-5, with 8 bases aligning to TRBD2. The assigned J gene may be wrong: the sequence end matches TRBJ2-7 better. Per the germline V gene, CDR1 is SGHDT and CDR2 is YYEEEE. The CDR3 extends over 13 amino acids.

The rearrangement joins TRBV5-4 to TRBJ2-7, with TRBD1 matching 7 bases. This CDR3 region has 14 residues. V lost 0 bases, J lost 3 bases, and 3 bases stayed unmatched. The germline V gene has CDR1 SGHNT and CDR2 YYREEE (reference sequence). CDR3 region: CASSLGAGGYEQYF. The CDR3 DNA sequence: TGTGCCAGCAGCTTGGGGGCAGGGGGCTACGAGCAGTACTTC.

The J gene is TRBJ2-7, the V gene TRBV5-4; D may be TRBD1 or TRBD2 (6 bases each). Trimming stripped 1 base from V and 6 bases from J, with 11 bases between. CDR1 and CDR2 (germline): SGHNT, YYREEE (reference sequence). The CDR3 spans 13 residues. The CDR3 is CASSLTGGGEQYF. For the CDR3, the DNA is TGTGCCAGCAGCTTGACCGGAGGGGGCGAGCAGTACTTC.

The chain links TRBV5-6 to TRBJ1-2, with TRBD1 matching over 7 bases. V shed 0 bases, J shed 8 bases, and the junction held 1 base outside the gene matches. This CDR3 has 12 residues. Germline V gene lookup returns CDR1 SGHDT and CDR2 YYEEEE. Here the CDR3 reads CASSLGGGGYTF. Written as DNA, the CDR3 is TGTGCCAGCAGCTTGGGAGGGGGCGGCTACACCTTC.

The chain has TRBV27 and TRBJ2-3, with 12 bases aligning to TRBD2. The CDR3 contains 15 residues. Germline-derived CDR1 and CDR2 are MNHEY and SMNVEV (reference sequence). After removal of 2 bases from V and 4 bases from J, the junction contained 1 base not matched to a gene. The CDR3 DNA reads TGTGCCAGCAGTTTACCTAGCGGGGGGGCAGATACGCAGTATTTT. This gives the protein CASSLPSGGADTQYF.

The chain uses TRBV19 and TRBJ1-2, with D maybe TRBD1 (5 bases). Trimming took off 11 bases at V and 0 bases at J, with 19 bases between the two ends. From germline, CDR1 is LNHDA and CDR2 SQIVND (reference sequence). The CDR3 is 15 amino acids. CDR3 in amino acids: CASRVGRLANYGYTF. Here the CDR3 DNA reads TGTGCCTCCCGGGTGGGACGTCTTGCTAACTATGGCTACACCTTC.

V usage is TRBV11-2 and J usage is TRBJ2-3; D is ambiguous. The CDR3 contains 14 residues. From germline, CDR1 is SGHAT and CDR2 FQNNGV. Trimming took 4 bases from V and 1 from J, leaving 9 bases between them. CDR3 residues: CASSSRGGTDTQYF. The CDR3 coding sequence is TGTGCCAGCAGCTCCCGTGGCGGCACAGATACGCAGTATTTT.

The V and J genes are TRBV11-2 and TRBJ1-1; D is perhaps TRBD1 (5 bases). CDR1 is SGHAT, CDR2 FQNNGV, per germline. Trimming pared 2 bases from V and 2 bases from J, leaving 15 bases between. The CDR3 length is 16 residues. The CDR3 DNA reads as TGTGCCAGCAGCTTAAGGTTAGGGGCGATTAACACTGAAGCTTTCTTT. Its translation is CASSLRLGAINTEAFF.

The rearrangement links TRBV7-3 to TRBJ2-1; a possible D gene is TRBD2 (5 bases). The CDR3 consists of 12 residues. Germline loops: CDR1 SGHTA, CDR2 FQGTGA. V was cut by 0 bases and J by 10 bases, with 7 bases left in between. CDR3 residues: CASSLTGLEQFF. CDR3 in DNA: TGTGCCAGCAGCTTAACAGGACTCGAGCAGTTCTTC.

This chain joins TRBV6-5 and TRBJ2-3; 9 bases line up with TRBD2. CDR1 and CDR2 (germline): MNHEY, SVGAGI. V gave up 7 bases and J gave up 1 base; unmatched junction bases: 3. The CDR3 is 14 residues long. Here the CDR3 reads CASNSGSRTDTQYF. The CDR3 nucleotides are TGTGCCAGCAATAGCGGGAGTCGCACAGATACGCAGTATTTT.